This T cell receptor (beta chain) was sequenced for a study of cytomegalovirus exposure and HLA in healthy donors. CDR1 and CDR2 (germline): SGHRS, YFSETQ. The CDR3 sequence is 12 residues long. V was trimmed by 7 bases and J by 7 bases, leaving 15 bases between them. PCR primers comprised 60 Vbeta and 13 Jbeta primers. Only in-frame clones appear in the TCRdb table, and some are missing; sequencing was by immunoSEQ multiplex PCR. The sample carries about 190,000 clones, 60% to 80% recorded once. This TCR derives from a woman younger than 45 in good health and CMV-seropositive. The gene calls are TRBV5-1 and TRBJ2-7, with D possibly TRBD1 on 5 matching bases. Sequencing was performed on PBMCs. CDR3 coding DNA: TGCGCCAGCGGCGTGCAGGGTTCGGAGCAGTACTTC. This gives the protein CASGVQGSEQYF.